This T cell receptor beta chain came from a study of T cells in Graves' hyperthyroidism and ophthalmopathy. Diagnosis of hyperthyroidism was new in patients aged 18 to 65, and its duration was under 2 months. Exclusion of patients followed from uncontrolled infection, other autoimmune disease, pregnancy or lactation. Blood from later-ophthalmopathy patients was taken at first hyperthyroidism diagnosis. PBMCs were obtained from 10 ml fresh peripheral blood. This clonotype was detected ten times or more. From RNA transcripts, TCR beta CDR3 regions were amplified. Initially, a first-round RT-PCR of the TCR CDR3 employed the HTBI primer set. TCRdb independently ran MiXCR on the multiplex PCR reads; one entry per CDR3 protein. The sample has some 300,000 distinct CDR3 sequences; about an eighth are singletons. The ends were cut back, 1 base at V and 7 bases at J, with 8 bases in the middle. Germline CDR1 reads LGHNA; CDR2 reads YSLEER. The length of the CDR3 is 13 residues.

Sequencing was carried out using blood. This TCR came from a woman in her thirties with Graves' hyperthyroidism that later progressed to Graves' ophthalmopathy. The chain joins TRBV4-3 to TRBJ1-5; D uncertain. The CDR3 nucleotides are TGCGCCAGCAGCCAAGTTGCGGGCCAGCCCCAGCATTTT. This sequence encodes CASSQVAGQPQHF.